This T cell receptor beta chain is drawn from a study of shared clonotypes between healthy human individuals. In the study overall: Sampling drew on donors who were two women and a few men aged 18 to 49.

In the original workflow: Junction-only sequences without quality scores came from ImmunoSEQ, so filtering differed. Assay: immunoSEQ multiplex PCR; the TCRdb copy retains only in-frame clones and omits some. V and J calls plus clone size are reproduced from that table; the DNA served to infer D and trimming. The sample has 2 million to 2.5 million clones; 95% are singletons. This clonotype was obtained from a man between 18 and 35 years old in good health. The sequenced sample consisted of naive CD4+ T cells sorted from blood. The subset was: CD45RA+ positively selected.

Here the CDR3 reads CASSLLPPGHTSSYEQYF. CDR3 DNA: TGTGCCAGCAGTTTATTACCCCCGGGACACACTAGCTCCTACGAGCAGTACTTC. The rearrangement uses TRBV27 and TRBJ2-7; D perhaps matches TRBD1 (6 bases). Trimming pared 1 base from V and 0 bases from J, leaving 19 bases between. CDR1 and CDR2 from the germline V gene are MNHEY and SMNVEV (reference sequence). The CDR3 sequence is 18 residues long.